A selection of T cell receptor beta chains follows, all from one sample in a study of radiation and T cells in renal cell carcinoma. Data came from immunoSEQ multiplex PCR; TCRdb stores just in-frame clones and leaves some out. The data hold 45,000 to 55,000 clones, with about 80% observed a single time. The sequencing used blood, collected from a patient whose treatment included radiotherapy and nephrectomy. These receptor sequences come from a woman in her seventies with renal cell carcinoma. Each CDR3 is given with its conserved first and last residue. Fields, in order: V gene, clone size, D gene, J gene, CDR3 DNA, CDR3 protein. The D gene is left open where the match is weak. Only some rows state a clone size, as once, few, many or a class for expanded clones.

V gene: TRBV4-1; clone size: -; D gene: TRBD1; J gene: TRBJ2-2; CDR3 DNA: TGCGCCAGCAGCCTTCGGACAGGGCCCCACACCGGGGAGCTGTTTTTT; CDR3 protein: CASSLRTGPHTGELFF
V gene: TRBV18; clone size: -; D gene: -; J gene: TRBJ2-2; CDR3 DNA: TGTGCCAGCTCACCAAGGACAACGAACACCGGGGAGCTGTTTTTT; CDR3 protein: CASSPRTTNTGELFF
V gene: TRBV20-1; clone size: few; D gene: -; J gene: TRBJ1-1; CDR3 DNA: TGCAGTGCGCATTGGACGGGAGAAGCTTTCTTT; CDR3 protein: CSAHWTGEAFF
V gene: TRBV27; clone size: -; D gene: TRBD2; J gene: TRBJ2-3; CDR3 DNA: TGTGCCAGCAGCCGGCGGATTCTAGCGGGGGTTCTCACAGATACGCAGTATTTT; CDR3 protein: CASSRRILAGVLTDTQYF
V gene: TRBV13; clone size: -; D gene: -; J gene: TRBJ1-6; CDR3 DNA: TGTGCCAGCAGCTTAGGCAGGGTATCGGTAAATTCACCCCTCCACTTT; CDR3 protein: CASSLGRVSVNSPLHF
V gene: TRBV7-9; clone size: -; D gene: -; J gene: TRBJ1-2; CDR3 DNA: TGTGCCAGCAGCCCAAGAACCGGACGGGACTATGGCTACACCTTC; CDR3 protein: CASSPRTGRDYGYTF
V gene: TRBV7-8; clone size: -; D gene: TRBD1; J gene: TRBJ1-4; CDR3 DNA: TGTGCCAGCAGCTGGGGCTACAGGGGTAATGAAAAACTGTTTTTT; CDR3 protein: CASSWGYRGNEKLFF
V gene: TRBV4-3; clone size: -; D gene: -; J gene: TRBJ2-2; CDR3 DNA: TGCGCCAGCAGCCAAGACGGGTTCGGGGCGAACACCGGGGAGCTGTTTTTT; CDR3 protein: CASSQDGFGANTGELFF
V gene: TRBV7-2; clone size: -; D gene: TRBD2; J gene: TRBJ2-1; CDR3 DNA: TGTGCCAGCAGACTAGTACGGACTAGCGGGAGTTCCTACAATGAGCAGTTCTTC; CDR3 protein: CASRLVRTSGSSYNEQFF
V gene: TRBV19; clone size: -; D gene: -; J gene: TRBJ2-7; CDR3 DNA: TGTGCCAGTAGTAATACAGCTACCTACGAGCAGTACTTC; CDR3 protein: CASSNTATYEQYF
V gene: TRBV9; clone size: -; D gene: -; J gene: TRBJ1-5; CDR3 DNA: TGTGCCAGCAGTGAGGGACAAAGTAGCAATCAGCCCCAGCATTTT; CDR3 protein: CASSEGQSSNQPQHF
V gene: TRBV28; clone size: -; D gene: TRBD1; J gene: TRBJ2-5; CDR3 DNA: TGTGCCAGCAGTCTCTCGGGGACAGGGGAGGAGACCCAGTACTTC; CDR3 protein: CASSLSGTGEETQYF
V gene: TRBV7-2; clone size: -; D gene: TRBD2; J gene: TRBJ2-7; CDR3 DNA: TGTGCCAGCAGCCCCGTTCCTAGCGGACCCTACGAGCAGTACTTC; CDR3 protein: CASSPVPSGPYEQYF
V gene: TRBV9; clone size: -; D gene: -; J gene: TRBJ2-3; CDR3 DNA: TGTGCCAGCAGCGTGAACCTAGAGGATACGCAGTATTTT; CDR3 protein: CASSVNLEDTQYF
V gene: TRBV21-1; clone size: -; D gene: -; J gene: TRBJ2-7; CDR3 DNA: TGTGCCAGCAGCATAGGACTAGCGCTCTACGAGCAGTACTTC; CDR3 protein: CASSIGLALYEQYF
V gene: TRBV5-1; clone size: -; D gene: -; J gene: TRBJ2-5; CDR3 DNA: TGCGCCAGCAGCTTGTTCAGGGGAGAGACCCAGTACTTC; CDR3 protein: CASSLFRGETQYF
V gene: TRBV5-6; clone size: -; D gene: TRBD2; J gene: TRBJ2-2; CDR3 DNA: TGTGCCAGCAGCTATCTTCTCTTATCGGGAGGTGACACCGGGGAGCTGTTTTTT; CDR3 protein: CASSYLLLSGGDTGELFF
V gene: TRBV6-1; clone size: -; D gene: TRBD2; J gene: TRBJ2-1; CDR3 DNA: TGTGCCAGCAGGGGGCGGGGGGTAAACAATGAGCAGTTCTTC; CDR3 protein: CASRGRGVNNEQFF
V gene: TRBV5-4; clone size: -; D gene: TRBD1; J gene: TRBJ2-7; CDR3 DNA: TGTGCCAGCAGCACCGGGACAGCCCTCTACGAGCAGTACTTC; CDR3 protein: CASSTGTALYEQYF
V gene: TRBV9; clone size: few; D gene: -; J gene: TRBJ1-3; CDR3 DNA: TGTGCCAGCAGCGCCTCTAGGGGGGCCCCTGGAAACACCATATATTTT; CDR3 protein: CASSASRGAPGNTIYF
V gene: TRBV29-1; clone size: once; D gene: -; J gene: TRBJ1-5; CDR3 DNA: TGCAGCGTTGGGGAAACGGGCAATCAGCCCCAGCATTTT; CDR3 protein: CSVGETGNQPQHF
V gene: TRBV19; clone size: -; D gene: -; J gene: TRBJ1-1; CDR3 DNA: TGTGCCAGTAGTAAGACAGAGAAAAACACTGAAGCTTTCTTT; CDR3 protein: CASSKTEKNTEAFF
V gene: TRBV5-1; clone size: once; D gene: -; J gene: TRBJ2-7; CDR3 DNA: TGCGCCAGCAGCGAAGGGACTTCTGCCTACGAGCAGTACTTC; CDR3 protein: CASSEGTSAYEQYF
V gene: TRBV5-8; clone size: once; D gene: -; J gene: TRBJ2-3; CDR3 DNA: TGTGCCAGCAGCCTTGGTAGGCAGGGCCGCACAGATACGCAGTATTTT; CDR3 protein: CASSLGRQGRTDTQYF
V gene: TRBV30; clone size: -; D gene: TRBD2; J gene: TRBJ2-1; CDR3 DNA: TGTGCCTGGAAGGTCGGGGGAGGGCCAGGGCAGTTCTTC; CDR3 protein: CAWKVGGGPGQFF
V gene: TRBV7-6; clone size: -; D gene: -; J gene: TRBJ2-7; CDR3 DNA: TGTGCCAGCAGCTCACCCCGTTCGGGGCGGGAGCAGTACTTC; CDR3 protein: CASSSPRSGREQYF
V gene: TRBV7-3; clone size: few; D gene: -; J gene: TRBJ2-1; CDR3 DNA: TGTGCCAGCAGCTTAAGCGGGGCGTCCTACAATGAGCAGTTCTTC; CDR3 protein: CASSLSGASYNEQFF
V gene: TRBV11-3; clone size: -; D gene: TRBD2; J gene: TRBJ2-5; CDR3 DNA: TGTGCCAGCAGCTCCGGGACTAGCAGACAAGAGACCCAGTACTTC; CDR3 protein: CASSSGTSRQETQYF
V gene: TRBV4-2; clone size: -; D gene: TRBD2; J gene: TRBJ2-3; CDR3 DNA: TGTGCCAGCAGCCAAGGCCGGGACTACCTCACAGATACGCAGTATTTT; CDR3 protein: CASSQGRDYLTDTQYF
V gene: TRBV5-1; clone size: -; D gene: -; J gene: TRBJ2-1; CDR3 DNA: TGCGCCAGCAGCCCTCTGGGGGGACACCTTTACAATGAGCAGTTCTTC; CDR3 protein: CASSPLGGHLYNEQFF
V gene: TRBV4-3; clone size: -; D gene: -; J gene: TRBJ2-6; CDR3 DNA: TGCGCCAGCAGCCAAGTAGTATCAGGACTGGGAAACTCTGGGGCCAACGTCCTGACTTTC; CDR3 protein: CASSQVVSGLGNSGANVLTF
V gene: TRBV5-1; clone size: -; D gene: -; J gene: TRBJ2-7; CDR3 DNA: TGCGCCAGCAGCCCCCCGGCCTCGGGGGGCATATACGAGCAGTACTTC; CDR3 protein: CASSPPASGGIYEQYF
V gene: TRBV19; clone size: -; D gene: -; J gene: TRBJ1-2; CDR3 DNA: TGTGCCAGTAGTATTGGGGGGAACTATGGCTACACCTTC; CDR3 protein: CASSIGGNYGYTF
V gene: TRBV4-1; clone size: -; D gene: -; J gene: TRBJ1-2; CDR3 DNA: TGCGCCAGCAGCCAAGCGCCCCCCCGGTTCGTGGGGTATGGCTACACCTTC; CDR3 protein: CASSQAPPRFVGYGYTF
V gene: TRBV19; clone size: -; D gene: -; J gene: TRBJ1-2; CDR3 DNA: TGTGCCAGTAGCTCACAGGGAGCTACCTATGGCTACACCTTC; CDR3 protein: CASSSQGATYGYTF
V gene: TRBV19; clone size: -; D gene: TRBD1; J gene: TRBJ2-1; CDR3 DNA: TGTGCCAGTAGACCACTGACAGGGGGGTCCTACAATGAGCAGTTCTTC; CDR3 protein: CASRPLTGGSYNEQFF
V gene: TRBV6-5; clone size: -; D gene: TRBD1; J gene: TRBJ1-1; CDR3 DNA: TGTGCCAGCAGTTACTCGGACAGGGTTGACACTGAAGCTTTCTTT; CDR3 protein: CASSYSDRVDTEAFF
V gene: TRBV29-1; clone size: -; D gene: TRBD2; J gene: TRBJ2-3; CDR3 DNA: TGCAGCGTCGGCAGCGGGATCTTAGATACGCAGTATTTT; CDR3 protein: CSVGSGILDTQYF
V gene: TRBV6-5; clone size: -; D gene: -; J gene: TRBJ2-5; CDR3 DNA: TGTGCCAGCAGGAGGGGTCGCTCAGAGACCCAGTACTTC; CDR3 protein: CASRRGRSETQYF
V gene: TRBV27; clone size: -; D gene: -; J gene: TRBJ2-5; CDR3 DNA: TGTGCCAGCAGTTTATCCCTGGTGGCCCAGTACTTC; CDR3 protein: CASSLSLVAQYF
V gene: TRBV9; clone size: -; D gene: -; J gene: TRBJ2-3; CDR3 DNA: TGTGCCAGCAGCGTAGATGGAGTGATAGATACGCAGTATTTT; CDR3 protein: CASSVDGVIDTQYF
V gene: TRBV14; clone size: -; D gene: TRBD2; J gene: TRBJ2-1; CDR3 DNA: TGTGCCAGCAGCCCGTTACTTAGCGGGGCCAACCATGAGCAGTTCTTC; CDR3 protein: CASSPLLSGANHEQFF
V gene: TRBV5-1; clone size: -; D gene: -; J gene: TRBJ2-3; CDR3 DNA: TGCGCCAGCAGCTTGGGACTAGGGGCTGAAGATACGCAGTATTTT; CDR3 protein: CASSLGLGAEDTQYF
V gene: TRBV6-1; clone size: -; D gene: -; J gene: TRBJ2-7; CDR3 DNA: TGTGCCAGCAGTCTCAGACAGTTTACCTACGAGCAGTACTTC; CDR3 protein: CASSLRQFTYEQYF
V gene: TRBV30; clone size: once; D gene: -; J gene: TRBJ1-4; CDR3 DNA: TGTGCCTGGAGTCCAAACGGGCTTAATGAAAAACTGTTTTTT; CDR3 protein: CAWSPNGLNEKLFF
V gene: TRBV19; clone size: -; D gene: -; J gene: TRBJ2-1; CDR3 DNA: TGTGCCAGTAGTTGGGACTTCCTGTACAATGAGCAGTTCTTC; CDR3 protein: CASSWDFLYNEQFF
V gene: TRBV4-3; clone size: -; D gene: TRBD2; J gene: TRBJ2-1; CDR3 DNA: TGCGCCAGCAGCCAAGATCCGGGACTAGCGGGAGACAATGAGCAGTTCTTC; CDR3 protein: CASSQDPGLAGDNEQFF